Listed below are T cell receptor beta chains from one sample, sequenced in a study of shared clonotypes between healthy human individuals. Assay used: immunoSEQ multiplex PCR; TCRdb lists only in-frame clones, some missing. The profile shows about 2 million clones, approximately 94% of them singletons. Sequencing used naive CD8+ T cells sorted from blood. The receptors were sampled from a man younger than 35 in good health. The CDR3 runs from the conserved cysteine through the conserved F or W. The D gene is left open where the match is weak. Clone size is shown for a subset of rows, as once, few, many or a class of expanded clone.

D gene	V gene	clone size	J gene	CDR3 DNA	CDR3 protein
TRBD2	TRBV6-4	NA	TRBJ2-7	TGTGCCAGCAGTGACTCTCAGCGGGAGTTGAACGAGCAGTACTTC	CASSDSQRELNEQYF
TRBD2	TRBV27	NA	TRBJ2-3	TGTGCCAGCAGTGTTAGCGGGGGAGTGTATACGCAGTATTTT	CASSVSGGVYTQYF
NA	TRBV28	NA	TRBJ2-7	TGTGCCAGCAGTCTCCGGGACGGTACCTACGAGCAGTACTTC	CASSLRDGTYEQYF
NA	TRBV6-5	NA	TRBJ1-5	TGTGCCAGCAGTCACCTCGGCGGAGGGCCCCAGCATTTT	CASSHLGGGPQHF
NA	TRBV6-1	NA	TRBJ1-1	TGTGCCAGCAGTGACTCCGGGACATGGAACACTGAAGCTTTCTTT	CASSDSGTWNTEAFF
TRBD1	TRBV30	NA	TRBJ1-4	TGTGCCTGGAGCAATTCAGGGGGTGGCGAAAAACTGTTTTTT	CAWSNSGGGEKLFF
NA	TRBV19	NA	TRBJ2-1	TGTGCCAGCCGTCTGACCTGGGCCGGCGGGGATGAGCAGTTCTTC	CASRLTWAGGDEQFF
NA	TRBV10-2	NA	TRBJ2-1	TGCGCCAGCCGCTCGATTAACGAGCAGTTCTTC	CASRSINEQFF
TRBD2	TRBV5-4	NA	TRBJ2-5	TGTGCCAGCAGCCAGGGACTAGCGACGACCCAGTACTTC	CASSQGLATTQYF
NA	TRBV4-3	NA	TRBJ2-5	TGCGCCAGCAGCCAAGCGGGGCCCCAAGAGACCCAGTACTTC	CASSQAGPQETQYF
TRBD2	TRBV6-5	NA	TRBJ2-5	TGTGCCAGCAGGGGAAGCGGGAGGGTAGAGACCCAGTACTTC	CASRGSGRVETQYF
NA	TRBV6-5	NA	TRBJ2-7	TGTGCCAGCAGTTACTCGGTAGAATTCCTCCGCGAGCAGTACTTC	CASSYSVEFLREQYF
TRBD2	TRBV7-9	NA	TRBJ2-5	TGTGCCAGCAGCTCGACTAGCGGGGGGCAAGAGACCCAGTACTTC	CASSSTSGGQETQYF
NA	TRBV9	NA	TRBJ2-5	TGTGCCAGCAGCGTAGAGGCGGGGCAGGAGACAGAGACCCAGTACTTC	CASSVEAGQETETQYF
NA	TRBV25-1	NA	TRBJ1-6	TGTGCCAGCAGAGGAGTTATAGCACCCCTCCACTTT	CASRGVIAPLHF
TRBD1	TRBV9	NA	TRBJ1-2	TGTGCCAGCGGACAGGGGAATTATGGCTACACCTTC	CASGQGNYGYTF
TRBD1	TRBV29-1	NA	TRBJ2-5	TGCAGCGTTGACGTGACAGGGATAAGCCAAGAGACCCAGTACTTC	CSVDVTGISQETQYF
NA	TRBV30	NA	TRBJ2-5	TGTGCCTGTGACCCCGGGGCAGAGACCCAGTACTTC	CACDPGAETQYF
NA	TRBV2	NA	TRBJ2-2	TGTGCCAGCACGGGCCAAGGGGGCACCGGGGAGCTGTTTTTT	CASTGQGGTGELFF
TRBD2	TRBV4-3	NA	TRBJ2-7	TGCGCCAGCAGCCATTCTAGCGGGAACTACGAGCAGTACTTC	CASSHSSGNYEQYF
TRBD1	TRBV6-5	once	TRBJ1-5	TGTGCCAGCAGCCCGACAGGGGATCAGCCCCAGCATTTT	CASSPTGDQPQHF
NA	TRBV9	NA	TRBJ2-5	TGTGCCAGCAGCCGACAGAGGCGGGGAGAGACCCAGTACTTC	CASSRQRRGETQYF
NA	TRBV5-1	NA	TRBJ2-3	TGCGCCAGCAGCTTGGACGGGACTCACGATACCTTGGGCACAGATACGCAGTATTTT	CASSLDGTHDTLGTDTQYF
NA	TRBV7-9	few	TRBJ1-1	TGTGCCAGCAGCGGAGACAGGCTTGAAGCTTTCTTT	CASSGDRLEAFF
TRBD1	TRBV7-9	NA	TRBJ2-7	TGTGCCAGCAGCCCGGACAGGGCCCACGAGCAGTACTTC	CASSPDRAHEQYF
NA	TRBV19	NA	TRBJ2-7	TGTGCCAGTAGTATGTGGGGGGAATCCTACGAGCAGTACTTC	CASSMWGESYEQYF
NA	TRBV9	NA	TRBJ2-7	TGTGCCAGCAGCGTAGGAGGACCTGCCTACGAGCAGTACTTC	CASSVGGPAYEQYF
NA	TRBV19	NA	TRBJ1-2	TGTGCCAGTAGTATTTGGACGGCGGACTATGGCTACACCTTC	CASSIWTADYGYTF
NA	TRBV27	NA	TRBJ2-7	TGTGCCAGCACCCCCGGGGGACGGATCTCCGAGCAGTACTTC	CASTPGGRISEQYF
TRBD1	TRBV9	NA	TRBJ1-3	TGTGCCAGCAGCGTAGAGGAGGGGGCCTCTGGAAACACCATATATTTT	CASSVEEGASGNTIYF
TRBD2	TRBV4-3	NA	TRBJ2-1	TGCGCCAGCAGCCATGTCAGCGGGATCACCTACAATGAGCAGTTCTTC	CASSHVSGITYNEQFF
NA	TRBV27	NA	TRBJ1-1	TGTGCCAGCAGTCCCGGGCCGGGGGCGAACACTGAAGCTTTCTTT	CASSPGPGANTEAFF
TRBD1	TRBV27	NA	TRBJ1-5	TGTGCCAGCAGCCGCGGGACGACAGGGGGCAATCAGCCCCAGCATTTT	CASSRGTTGGNQPQHF